This TCR beta chain was sequenced for a study of blood T cells in healthy people across ages. Trimming took off 4 bases at V and 0 bases at J, with 11 bases between the two ends. Germline CDR1 is LNHNV and CDR2 is YYDKDF (reference sequence). The CDR3 is 15 amino acids. For the second PCR, which ran for about 7 to 11 cycles, a sample-barcoded 5' primer and a J-beta primer mix were used. TCRdb used MiXCR to reprocess the 5' RACE reads, holding one entry per CDR3 protein. The repertoire holds over 1,500,000 distinct CDR3 sequences, with about 39% as singletons. Sequences were obtained from blood. This clonotype was sampled from a human donor in good health. The chain employs TRBV15 and TRBJ2-3; D call uncertain. The CDR3 spells CATSTDAHSTDTQYF. As DNA, the CDR3 is TGTGCCACCAGCACGGACGCCCACAGCACAGATACGCAGTATTTT.